The 28 T cell receptor beta chains below all came from one sample that was sequenced in a study of T cells in lung cancer brain metastases (dated by TCRdb to the late 2010s). The protocol used for the library was the immunoSEQ multiplex PCR assay. TCRdb re-hosts the immuneACCESS table, in-frame sequences only. Its copies lack some clones; in the studies checked, an unresolved V gene accounts for under half of them, and the cause for the rest is not known. This sample comprises almost 5,500 clones, about nine tenths of them detected only once. The top ten clonotypes cover less than 4.5% of the sample. The specimen was tumor tissue from the primary lung tumor. Per the publication, the cell subset or site label means: primary lung cancer lesion. The receptors come from a man between 65 and 85 years old with non-small cell lung cancer.

The V call is TRBV6-5, the J call TRBJ2-2, with no clear D. CDR1 and CDR2 from the germline V gene are MNHEY and SVGAGI. V lost 6 bases and J 7 bases, leaving 6 bases between the germline ends. The CDR3 has 11 amino acids. The CDR3 protein is CASRNVGELFF. The CDR3 DNA is TGTGCCAGCAGAAACGTCGGGGAGCTGTTTTTT.

V is TRBV27 and J is TRBJ2-3, with unresolved D. Trimming left V 6 bases short and J 0 bases short, with 7 bases between. The CDR3 totals 13 residues. Germline V CDR1 and CDR2: MNHEY, SMNVEV (reference sequence). The CDR3 region has the DNA TGTGCCAGCAGACCCCCTAGCACAGATACGCAGTATTTT. Translating it yields CASRPPSTDTQYF.

This clone was picked up one time. The CDR3 bases are TGTGCCAGCAGCCTCAGGACTACGGGAGGGAACGTCCTGACTTTC. Protein sequence: CASSLRTTGGNVLTF. V is TRBV13 and J is TRBJ2-6, with 8 bases identical to TRBD2. V was pared by 5 bases and J by 10 bases, with 10 bases of the junction left unmatched. Germline lookup yields CDR1 PRHDT and CDR2 FYEKMQ (reference sequence). The CDR3 has 15 amino acids.

The chain carries TRBV12-5 and TRBJ2-7; D unclear. V lost 4 bases and J 2 bases, leaving 6 bases between the germline ends. Germline CDR1 and CDR2: LGHNT and FRNRAP. The CDR3 length is 12 residues. The CDR3 is CASGWATYEQYF. CDR3 DNA: TGTGCTAGTGGTTGGGCCACCTACGAGCAGTACTTC.

V and J are TRBV30 and TRBJ1-2, with unresolved D. Trimming took off 0 bases at V and 3 bases at J, with 17 bases between the two ends. In germline, CDR1 is GTSNPN, CDR2 SVGIG (reference sequence). This CDR3 has 16 amino acids. CDR3 coding DNA: TGTGCCTGGAGTGTACCCCCGCCCGACGGACACTATGGCTACACCTTC. It yields the protein CAWSVPPPDGHYGYTF. Supplemented by reference TRBV30 and TRBJ1-2, the full variable domain reads SQTIHQWPATLVQPVGSPLSLECTVEGTSNPNLYWYRQAAGRGLQLLFYSVGIGQISSEVPQNLSASRPQDRQFILSSKKLLLSDSGFYLCAWSVPPPDGHYGYTFGSGTRLTVV.

The V and J genes are TRBV7-9 and TRBJ2-1; D gene unclear. The CDR3 covers 13 residues. CDR1 is SEHNR, CDR2 FQNEAQ, per germline (reference sequence). V was clipped by 5 bases and J by 4 bases, with 9 bases between them. DNA of the CDR3: TGTGCCAGCAGCCTAAGACGGTACAATGAGCAGTTCTTC. Translating it yields CASSLRRYNEQFF.

The chain joins TRBV15 to TRBJ1-5, with D maybe TRBD1 (6 bases). CDR3 length equals 17 residues. Germline V gene data show CDR1 as LNHNV and CDR2 as YYDKDF (reference sequence). V lost 0 bases and J 4 bases, leaving 16 bases between the germline ends. This chain's CDR3 is CATSRDRTALNNQPQHF. The CDR3 DNA follows: TGTGCCACCAGCAGAGATCGGACAGCACTCAATAATCAGCCCCAGCATTTT.

Concerning this clone itself: A read error may account for a junction end that differs from germline. Other DNA sequences within the sample encode an identical CDR3. The chain uses TRBV6-5 and TRBJ1-3; 7 bases match TRBD1. CDR1 is MNHEY, CDR2 SVGAGI, per germline. CDR3 length equals 15 residues. In DNA form, the CDR3 reads TGTGCCAGTAGTTACTCGGGGACAGCTCTTGGCACCATATATTTT. This encodes CASSYSGTALGTIYF.

V and J are TRBV14 and TRBJ1-1; TRBD1 matches at 8 bases. CDR1 and CDR2 from the germline V gene are SGHDN and FVKESK. With V trimmed by 4 bases and J by 4 bases, 5 bases remained unmatched. The CDR3 sequence is 14 residues long. In nucleotides, the CDR3 is TGTGCCAGCAGCCCCACAGGGGGAGGCACTGAAGCTTTCTTT. Amino acid sequence: CASSPTGGGTEAFF. Complete variable domain (other parts from reference TRBV14 and TRBJ1-1): EAGVTQFPSHSVIEKGQTVTLRCDPISGHDNLYWYRRVMGKEIKFLLHFVKESKQDESGMPNNRFLAERTGGTYSTLKVQPAELEDSGVYFCASSPTGGGTEAFFGQGTRLTVV.

The chain employs TRBV9 and TRBJ1-5, with D possibly matching TRBD1 (5 bases). Trimming shortened V by 0 bases and J by 4 bases, and 11 bases separated the two germline ends. This CDR3 comprises 15 residues. Germline CDR1 SGDLS, CDR2 YYNGEE. CDR3 nucleotides: TGTGCCAGCAGCGTAGGTGGGGGGATAAATCAGCCCCAGCATTTT. Residues: CASSVGGGINQPQHF.

This chain links TRBV6-5 with TRBJ1-1, with a weak D call TRBD1 (5 bases). Germline CDR1 is MNHEY and CDR2 is SVGAGI. V was pared by 2 bases and J by 6 bases, with 10 bases between. This CDR3 is 13 amino acids long. This chain's CDR3 is CASSYDLGAEAFF. The CDR3 DNA sequence: TGTGCCAGCAGTTACGACCTGGGGGCTGAAGCTTTCTTT.

CDR3 bases: TGTGCCAGCTCACCAACCGGGCAAGAGACCCAGTACTTC. Protein product: CASSPTGQETQYF. This rearrangement joins TRBV18 to TRBJ2-5; unclear D gene. The CDR3 has 13 residues. CDR1 and CDR2 (germline): KGHSH, LQKENI. Trimming removed 2 bases at V and 2 bases at J, with 6 bases between.

The CDR3 DNA sequence: TGTGCCAGCTCACCACCAGACATCCCCCCTGGAAACACCATATATTTT. Amino acids: CASSPPDIPPGNTIYF. This rearrangement joins TRBV18 to TRBJ1-3; D remains unclear. CDR3 length equals 16 residues. The V gene's germline CDR1 is KGHSH and CDR2 LQKENI. V gave up 0 bases and J gave up 2 bases, with 11 bases separating them.

This rearrangement joins TRBV25-1 to TRBJ1-2, with TRBD1 matching over 9 bases. This CDR3 spans 14 amino acids. CDR1 is MGHDK, CDR2 SYGVNS, per germline. V dropped 4 bases and J dropped 8; count of bases not matched to a gene: 8. CDR3 loop: CASSGGTGIRGYTF. In DNA, the CDR3 is TGTGCCAGCAGTGGAGGGACAGGGATAAGGGGCTACACCTTC.

This chain connects TRBV7-9 to TRBJ1-2; TRBD1 might be the D (6 bases). The V gene's germline CDR1 is SEHNR and CDR2 FQNEAQ (reference sequence). The CDR3 contains 17 residues. V lost 3 bases to trimming and J lost 6 bases, with 23 bases between them. The CDR3 protein is CASSFGRGGFVFDGYTF. The CDR3 DNA reads as TGTGCCAGCAGCTTCGGTCGAGGGGGGTTTGTTTTTGATGGCTACACCTTC.

This rearrangement joins TRBV21-1 to TRBJ1-2. TRBV21-1 represents a pseudogene. There are 12 residues in the CDR3. The CDR3 spells CARGTPVALYTF. CDR3 nucleotides: TGTGCCAGAGGGACCCCGGTTGCACTCTACACCTTC.

The CDR3 spells CSVSNYRISTDTQYF. The CDR3 coding sequence is TGCAGCGTTTCAAATTACAGAATCAGCACAGATACGCAGTATTTT. The rearrangement links TRBV29-1 to TRBJ2-3; D is unresolved. Between the trimmed V and J ends, which lost 5 bases and 0 bases, there was a span of 15 bases. The CDR3 contains 15 residues. From germline, CDR1 is SQVTM and CDR2 ANQGSEA.

V usage is TRBV7-3 and J usage is TRBJ2-3; D might be TRBD2 (7 bases). Germline assignment: CDR1 SGHTA and CDR2 FQGTGA. This CDR3 comprises 16 residues. V was cut by 2 bases and J by 0 bases, with 12 bases left in between. The CDR3 loop reads CASSLEAGASTDTQYF. Written as DNA, the CDR3 is TGTGCCAGCAGCTTAGAGGCGGGGGCTAGCACAGATACGCAGTATTTT.

V gene TRBV7-8 combines with J gene TRBJ1-3, with 7 bases lining up with TRBD1. With V trimmed by 1 base and J by 4 bases, 4 bases remained unmatched. CDR3 length: 15 amino acids. The germline V gene encodes CDR1 SGHVS and CDR2 FQNEAQ. CDR3 coding DNA: TGTGCCAGCAGCTTAGAGGGGGCAGGAGGAAACACCATATATTTT. It codes for CASSLEGAGGNTIYF.

This clone came up a few times. The chain joins TRBV23-1 to TRBJ1-1; a weak D match, TRBD1 (5 bases). TRBV23-1 is assigned to the ORF class and has an uncertain function. V was shortened by 1 base and J by 1 base, with 13 bases between the two germline ends. The CDR3 is 16 residues long. The CDR3 sequence: CASSQLTTATNTEAFF. The CDR3 nucleotides are TGCGCCAGCAGTCAATTAACGACAGCGACGAACACTGAAGCTTTCTTT.

The chain joins TRBV4-2 to TRBJ2-7, with D possibly TRBD2 on 5 matching bases. The CDR3 loop spans 14 amino acids. Trimming left V 4 bases short and J 3 bases short, with 13 bases between. Per the germline V gene, CDR1 is LGHNA and CDR2 is YNFKEQ. CDR3 bases: TGTGCCAGCAGCCGGTCCGGAGGTAGCTACGAGCAGTACTTC. Protein product: CASSRSGGSYEQYF.

Only one count was recorded for this clone. V is TRBV6-4 and J is TRBJ2-1, with 11 bases aligning to TRBD2. Germline V lookup: CDR1 MRHNA, CDR2 SNTAGT. Losses at the gene ends were 6 bases for V and 6 bases for J; bases not matched to a gene: 4. The CDR3 is 14 residues long. In DNA form, the CDR3 reads TGTGCCAGCAGCCTAGCGGGGGGTCCCAATGAGCAGTTCTTC. Protein product: CASSLAGGPNEQFF.

The chain links TRBV27 to TRBJ2-4; tentatively, D is TRBD1 (6 bases). V lost 5 bases, J lost 6 bases, and 11 bases lay in between. The CDR3 spans 13 residues. Germline values: CDR1 MNHEY, CDR2 SMNVEV (reference sequence). CDR3 DNA sequence: TGTGCCAGCAGTGTACCGGACAGAAACATTCAGTACTTC. Translation gives CASSVPDRNIQYF.

J is TRBJ2-2 and V is TRBV5-4, with TRBD1 as a possible D gene (6 bases). The length of the CDR3 is 16 residues. The V gene lost 0 bases and the J gene lost 6 bases, with 15 bases spanning the gap. Germline assignment: CDR1 SGHNT and CDR2 YYREEE (reference sequence). In DNA form, the CDR3 reads TGTGCCAGCAGCTTGGGGGGGATGGGGGCCGCCGGGGAGCTGTTTTTT. It specifies CASSLGGMGAAGELFF.

The chain employs TRBV27 and TRBJ2-7; D may be TRBD2 (7 bases). Trimming left V 2 bases short and J 3 bases short, with 11 bases between. The CDR3 has 14 residues. In germline, CDR1 is MNHEY, CDR2 SMNVEV (reference sequence). CDR3 sequence (DNA): TGTGCCAGCAGTTTAGGCGGGGGCTACTACGAGCAGTACTTC. This sequence encodes CASSLGGGYYEQYF.

CDR3 amino acids: CATSRGSRGPGNTIYF. The CDR3 DNA follows: TGTGCCACCAGCAGAGGTTCCAGGGGACCTGGAAACACCATATATTTT. The chain has TRBV15 and TRBJ1-3; possible D gene TRBD1, 6 bases. The CDR3 has 16 residues. Germline-derived CDR1 and CDR2 are LNHNV and YYDKDF (reference sequence). The V end was cut by 1 base, the J end by 2 bases, with 12 bases between.

The chain joins TRBV6-1 to TRBJ2-4; 7 positions match TRBD1. The germline CDR1 and CDR2 sequences are MNHNS and SASEGT. V shed 5 bases, J shed 8 bases, and the junction held 12 bases outside the gene matches. The CDR3 covers 15 residues. CDR3 coding DNA: TGTGCCAGCAGTATCAAGGGACAGTACCGGGACATTCAGTACTTC. Protein: CASSIKGQYRDIQYF.

This clone was counted a single time. V gene TRBV4-1 combines with J gene TRBJ1-1; TRBD1 might be the D (6 bases). CDR1 and CDR2 from the germline V gene are MGHRA and YSYEKL. V lost 2 bases and J lost 3, with 13 bases in between. The CDR3 covers 15 residues. CDR3 DNA sequence: TGCGCCAGCAGCCAAATACCGACAGGTTACACTGAAGCTTTCTTT. Translating gives CASSQIPTGYTEAFF.